This T cell receptor beta chain was recovered during a study of vaccination effects on CD4 cells after COVID-19. Points from the study as a whole: Within healthy vaccinees, only 1 of 255 vaccine-induced clones displayed cross-reactivity with common cold coronaviruses.

Antigen-specific CD4+ T cells were first expanded with viral peptide pools by the ViraFEST assay and only then sequenced. Isolating CD4+ T cells followed about 10 days of culture. Two doses of BNT162b2 or mRNA-1273 vaccine were administered to participants. People in the vaccine group had not been infected with SARS-CoV-2 before, and their nucleocapsid antibodies were negative. Data came from immunoSEQ multiplex PCR; TCRdb stores just in-frame clones and leaves some out. The sample contains around 59,000 clones, under 80% of which appear only once. With 0 bases removed from V and 5 bases from J, the gap between germline ends came to 13 bases. Germline CDR1 LGHDT, CDR2 YNNKEL (reference sequence). This CDR3 is 15 amino acids long. On this clone: The antigen is unknown.

This specimen was CD4+ T cells from PBMCs cultured with HCoV-OC43 spike peptides, taken after COVID-19 vaccination. Subset defined: HCoV-OC43 spike overlapping peptide pool stimulation. This chain connects TRBV3-1 (or the pseudogene TRBV3-2) to TRBJ1-1, with D tentatively TRBD1 (5 bases). The TCR comes from a human donor who received a COVID-19 vaccine. This CDR3 is CASSQDGGFRTEAFF. The CDR3 DNA reads TGTGCCAGCAGCCAAGATGGGGGGTTTCGTACTGAAGCTTTCTTT.